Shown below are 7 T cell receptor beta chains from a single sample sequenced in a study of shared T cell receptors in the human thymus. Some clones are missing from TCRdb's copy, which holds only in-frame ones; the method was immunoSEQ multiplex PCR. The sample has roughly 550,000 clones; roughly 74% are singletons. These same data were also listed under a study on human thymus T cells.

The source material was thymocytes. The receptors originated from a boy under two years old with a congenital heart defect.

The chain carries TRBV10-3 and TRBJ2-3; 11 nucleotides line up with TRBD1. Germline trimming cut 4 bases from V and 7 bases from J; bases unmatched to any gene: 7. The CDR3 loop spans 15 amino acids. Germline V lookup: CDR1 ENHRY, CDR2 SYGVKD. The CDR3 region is CAISGGQGDQNTQYF. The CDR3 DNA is TGTGCCATCAGTGGGGGACAGGGGGACCAAAATACGCAGTATTTT.

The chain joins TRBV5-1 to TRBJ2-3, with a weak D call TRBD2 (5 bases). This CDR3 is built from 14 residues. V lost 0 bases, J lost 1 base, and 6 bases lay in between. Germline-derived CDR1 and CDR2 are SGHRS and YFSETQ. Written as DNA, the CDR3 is TGCGCCAGCAGCTTGGTGGAGGGCACAGATACGCAGTATTTT. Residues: CASSLVEGTDTQYF.

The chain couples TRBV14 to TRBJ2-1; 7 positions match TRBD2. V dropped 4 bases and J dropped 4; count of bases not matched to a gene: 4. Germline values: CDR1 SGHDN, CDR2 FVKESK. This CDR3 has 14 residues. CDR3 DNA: TGTGCCAGCAGCCGCGGGACTAAGTACAATGAGCAGTTCTTC. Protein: CASSRGTKYNEQFF.

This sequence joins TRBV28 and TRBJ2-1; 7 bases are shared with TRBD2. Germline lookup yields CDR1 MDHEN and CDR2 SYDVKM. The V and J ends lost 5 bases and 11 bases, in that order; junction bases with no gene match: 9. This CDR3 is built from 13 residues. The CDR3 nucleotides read TGTGCCAGCAGTCCTCCGGGAGGACCTAAGCAGTTCTTC. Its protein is CASSPPGGPKQFF.

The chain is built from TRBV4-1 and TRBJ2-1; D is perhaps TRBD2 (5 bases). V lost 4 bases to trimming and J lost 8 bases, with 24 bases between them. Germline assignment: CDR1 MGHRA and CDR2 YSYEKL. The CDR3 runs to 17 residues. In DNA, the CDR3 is TGCGCCAGCAGCCCGAAAGGACTGCCCCAGGACGGGCATGAGCAGTTCTTC. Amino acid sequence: CASSPKGLPQDGHEQFF.

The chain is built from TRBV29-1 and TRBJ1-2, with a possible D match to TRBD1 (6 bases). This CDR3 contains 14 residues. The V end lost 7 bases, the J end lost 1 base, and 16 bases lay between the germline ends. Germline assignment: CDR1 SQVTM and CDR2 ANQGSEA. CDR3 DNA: TGCAGCGCATTCCGACAGGAACATAACTATGGCTACACCTTC. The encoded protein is CSAFRQEHNYGYTF. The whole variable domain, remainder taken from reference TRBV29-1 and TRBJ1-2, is SAVISQKPSRDICQRGTSLTIQCQVDSQVTMMFWYRQQPGQSLTLIATANQGSEATYESGFVIDKFPISRPNLTFSTLTVSNMSPEDSSIYLCSAFRQEHNYGYTFGSGTRLTVV.

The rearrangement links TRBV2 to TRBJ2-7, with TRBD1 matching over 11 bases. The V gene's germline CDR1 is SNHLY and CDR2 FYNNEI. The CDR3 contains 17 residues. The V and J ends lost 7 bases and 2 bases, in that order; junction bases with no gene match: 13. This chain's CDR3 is CASMPDRGLTSPYEQYF. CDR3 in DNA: TGTGCCAGCATGCCGGACAGGGGGCTTACATCTCCCTACGAGCAGTACTTC.